This TCR beta chain derives from a study of cytomegalovirus exposure and HLA in healthy donors. Findings of the study overall: According to reports, the classifier identified cytomegalovirus status with high specificity and sensitivity. Specificity of a few CMV-associated chains for CMV antigens was verified in vitro.

Concerning this clone itself: The antigen is unknown.

CDR1 is MRHNA and CDR2 is SNTAGT in the germline V gene. The CDR3 is made up of 17 amino acids. With V trimmed by 7 bases and J by 3 bases, 12 bases remained unmatched. This PCR relied on a set of 60 Vbeta primers and 13 Jbeta primers. Generated by immunoSEQ multiplex PCR, the TCRdb table keeps only in-frame clones and is missing some. The sample has roughly 150,000 clones, about 76% seen once. The source of this sequence is a male donor in good health and CMV-seronegative. This chain connects TRBV6-4 to TRBJ2-2; 9 bases are a match to TRBD2. Input material: PBMCs. The CDR3 DNA follows: TGTGCCAGCACCCCCCTCGGGGCGGGAGGGGACACCGGGGAGCTGTTTTTT. This gives the protein CASTPLGAGGDTGELFF.